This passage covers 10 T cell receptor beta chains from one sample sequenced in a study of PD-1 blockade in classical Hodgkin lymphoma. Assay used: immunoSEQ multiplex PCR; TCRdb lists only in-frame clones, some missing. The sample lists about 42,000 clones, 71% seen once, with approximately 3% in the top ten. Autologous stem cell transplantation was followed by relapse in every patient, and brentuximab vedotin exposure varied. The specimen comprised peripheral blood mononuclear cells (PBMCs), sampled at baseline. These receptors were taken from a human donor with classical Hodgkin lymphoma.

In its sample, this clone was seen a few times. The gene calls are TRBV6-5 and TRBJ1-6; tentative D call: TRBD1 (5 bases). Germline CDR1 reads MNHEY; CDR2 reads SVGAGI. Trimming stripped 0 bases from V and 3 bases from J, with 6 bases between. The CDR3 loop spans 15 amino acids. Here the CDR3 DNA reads TGTGCCAGCAGTTACTCGACAGTCTATAATTCACCCCTCCACTTT. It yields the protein CASSYSTVYNSPLHF.

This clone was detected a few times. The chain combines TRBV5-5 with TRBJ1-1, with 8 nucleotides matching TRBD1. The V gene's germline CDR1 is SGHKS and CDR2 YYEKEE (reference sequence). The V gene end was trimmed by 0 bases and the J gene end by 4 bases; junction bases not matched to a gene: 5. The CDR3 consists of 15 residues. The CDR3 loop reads CASSLVTGAITEAFF. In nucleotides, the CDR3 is TGTGCCAGCAGCTTGGTGACAGGGGCCATCACTGAAGCTTTCTTT.

CDR3 region: CASSYVGTGDTGELFF. CDR3 DNA sequence: TGTGCCAGCAGTTACGTGGGGACAGGGGACACCGGGGAGCTGTTTTTT. The chain recombines TRBV6-5 with TRBJ2-2; 10 positions match TRBD1. Trimming cost V 2 bases and J 3 bases; bases outside gene matches: 3. Germline V CDR1 and CDR2: MNHEY, SVGAGI. The CDR3 has 16 residues.

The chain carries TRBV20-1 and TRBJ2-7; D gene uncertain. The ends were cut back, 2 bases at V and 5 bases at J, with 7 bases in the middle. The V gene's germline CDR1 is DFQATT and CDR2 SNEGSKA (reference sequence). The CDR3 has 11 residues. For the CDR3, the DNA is TGCAGTGCTAGAAAGCTCGACGAGCAGTACTTC. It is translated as CSARKLDEQYF.

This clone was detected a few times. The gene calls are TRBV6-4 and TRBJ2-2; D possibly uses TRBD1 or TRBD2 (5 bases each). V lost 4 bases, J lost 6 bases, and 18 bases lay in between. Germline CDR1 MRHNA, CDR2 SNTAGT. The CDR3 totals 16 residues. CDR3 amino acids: CASSVSPGAQSGELFF. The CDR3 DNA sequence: TGTGCCAGCAGTGTGAGTCCCGGGGCCCAGTCCGGGGAGCTGTTTTTT.

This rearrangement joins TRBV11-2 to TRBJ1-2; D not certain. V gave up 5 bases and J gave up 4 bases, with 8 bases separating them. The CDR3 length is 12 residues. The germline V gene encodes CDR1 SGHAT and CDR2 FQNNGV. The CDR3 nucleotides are TGTGCCAGCAGCAGCACCACCTATGGCTACACCTTC. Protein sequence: CASSSTTYGYTF.

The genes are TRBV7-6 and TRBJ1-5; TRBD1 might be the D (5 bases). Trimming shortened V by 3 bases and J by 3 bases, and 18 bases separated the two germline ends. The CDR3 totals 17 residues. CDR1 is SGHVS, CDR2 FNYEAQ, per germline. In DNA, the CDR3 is TGTGCCAGCAGCTTTAGCCCCCCCGGGACTATCAATCAGCCCCAGCATTTT. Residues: CASSFSPPGTINQPQHF.

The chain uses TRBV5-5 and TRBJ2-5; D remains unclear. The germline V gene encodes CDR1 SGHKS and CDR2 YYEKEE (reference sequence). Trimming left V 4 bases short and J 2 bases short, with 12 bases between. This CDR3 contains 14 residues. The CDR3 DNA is TGTGCCAGCAGCGCGGAGAATTTTCAAGAGACCCAGTACTTC. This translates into CASSAENFQETQYF.

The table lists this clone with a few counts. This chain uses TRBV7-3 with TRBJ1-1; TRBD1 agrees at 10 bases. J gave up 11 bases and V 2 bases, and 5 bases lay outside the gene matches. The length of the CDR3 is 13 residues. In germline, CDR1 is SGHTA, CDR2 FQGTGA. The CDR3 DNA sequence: TGTGCCAGCAGCTTATCGCCGGGACAGGGGGCTTTCTTT. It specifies CASSLSPGQGAFF.

The DNA of the CDR3 is TGTGCTAGTGGTTCCCGACAGGGGGGGAACACCGGGGAGCTGTTTTTT. Protein product: CASGSRQGGNTGELFF. V is TRBV12-5 and J is TRBJ2-2, with 9 bases matching TRBD1. The ends lost 4 bases at V and 1 base at J; junction bases unmatched: 4. The CDR3 is 16 amino acids. Germline V lookup: CDR1 LGHNT, CDR2 FRNRAP.